These 15 T cell receptor beta chains were all obtained from the same sample, sequenced in a study of cytotoxic CD8 clonotypes in ibrutinib-treated CLL. Produced via immunoSEQ multiplex PCR; TCRdb's table is partial and in-frame only. This table has 20,000 to 25,000 clones, around 70% appearing once. Sequencing was performed on PBMCs, taken before ibrutinib treatment. These receptors all come from a human donor with chronic lymphocytic leukemia.

V is TRBV7-2 and J is TRBJ2-6; D is possibly TRBD1 (5 bases). The CDR3 extends over 15 amino acids. In germline, CDR1 is SGHTA, CDR2 FQGNSA. V was cut by 3 bases and J by 4 bases, with 10 bases left in between. Written as DNA, the CDR3 is TGTGCCAGCAGCTTTCAGGGAACCGGGGCCAACGTCCTGACTTTC. Its translation: CASSFQGTGANVLTF.

This rearrangement joins TRBV6-5 to TRBJ2-1; D gene uncertain. CDR1 and CDR2 from the germline V gene are MNHEY and SVGAGI. The ends were cut back, 5 bases at V and 5 bases at J, with 10 bases in the middle. The CDR3 contains 13 residues. CDR3 nucleotides: TGTGCCAGCAGTCACACAAGAAACAATGAGCAGTTCTTC. It specifies CASSHTRNNEQFF.

This clone was picked up one time. The gene calls are TRBV7-8 and TRBJ2-1; D remains ambiguous. V lost 5 bases and J 4 bases, leaving 12 bases between the germline ends. This CDR3 is built from 14 residues. Per the germline V gene, CDR1 is SGHVS and CDR2 is FQNEAQ. The CDR3 DNA reads as TGTGCCAGCAGCAAAGGACCCGTTTACAATGAGCAGTTCTTC. Translated, it gives CASSKGPVYNEQFF.

The CDR3 here is CASSLVIPGGADTGELFF. The DNA for the CDR3 is TGTGCCAGCAGCTTAGTGATTCCCGGCGGAGCGGACACCGGGGAGCTGTTTTTT. The chain recombines TRBV7-3 with TRBJ2-2; the D gene is possibly TRBD2 (5 bases). V was cut by 2 bases and J by 3 bases, with 19 bases left in between. Germline assignment: CDR1 SGHTA and CDR2 FQGTGA. This CDR3 contains 18 residues. The full variable domain, completed using reference TRBV7-3 and TRBJ2-2, is GAGVSQTPSNKVTEKGKYVELRCDPISGHTALYWYRQSLGQGPEFLIYFQGTGAADDSGLPNDRFFAVRPEGSVSTLKIQRTERGDSAVYLCASSLVIPGGADTGELFFGEGSRLTVL.

The V gene is TRBV4-1, the J gene TRBJ2-1; 11 bases match TRBD2. Germline V gene sequence: CDR1 MGHRA, CDR2 YSYEKL. V was clipped by 1 base and J by 6 bases; unmatched bases: 8. This CDR3 region has 17 residues. The CDR3 region is CASSQGLAGLVLNEQFF. CDR3 in DNA: TGCGCCAGCAGCCAAGGACTAGCGGGGTTAGTGCTCAATGAGCAGTTCTTC.

The J gene is TRBJ2-3, the V gene TRBV9; the D is unclear. From germline, CDR1 is SGDLS and CDR2 YYNGEE. The CDR3 contains 14 residues. V was shortened by 3 bases and J by 1 base, with 9 bases between the two germline ends. The CDR3 loop reads CASSAEQRTDTQYF. CDR3 sequence (DNA): TGTGCCAGCAGCGCGGAACAGCGCACAGATACGCAGTATTTT. Supplemented by reference TRBV9 and TRBJ2-3, the full variable domain reads DSGVTQTPKHLITATGQRVTLRCSPRSGDLSVYWYQQSLDQGLQFLIQYYNGEERAKGNILERFSAQQFPDLHSELNLSSLELGDSALYFCASSAEQRTDTQYFGPGTRLTVL.

In its sample, this clone was seen once. J is TRBJ2-7 and V is TRBV19, with TRBD1 matching 9 bases. CDR1 and CDR2 (germline): LNHDA, SQIVND (reference sequence). The CDR3 is 13 amino acids. V was clipped by 10 bases and J by 5 bases; unmatched bases: 9. CDR3 residues: CATSRDRVHEQYF. The CDR3 nucleotides are TGTGCCACCAGCCGGGACAGGGTCCACGAGCAGTACTTC. The full variable domain, with the rest looked up from reference TRBV19 and TRBJ2-7, is DGGITQSPKYLFRKEGQNVTLSCEQNLNHDAMYWYRQDPGQGLRLIYYSQIVNDFQKGDIAEGYSVSREKKESFPLTVTSAQKNPTAFYLCATSRDRVHEQYFGPGTRLTVT.

V and J are TRBV5-6 and TRBJ1-5; 7 bases match TRBD1. The CDR3 extends over 15 amino acids. CDR1 is SGHDT, CDR2 YYEEEE, per germline. Trimming took 4 bases from V and 0 from J; bases not matched to a gene: 4. The CDR3 sequence is CASSLTGDSNQPQHF. The CDR3 coding sequence is TGTGCCAGCAGCCTAACAGGGGATAGCAATCAGCCCCAGCATTTT.

The CDR3 sequence: CASSSPSGRVYEQYF. DNA of the CDR3: TGTGCCAGCAGTTCCCCTAGCGGGAGGGTCTACGAGCAGTACTTC. The V and J genes are TRBV28 and TRBJ2-7; 12 bases map to TRBD2. J lost 3 bases, V lost 4 bases, and 4 bases had no gene match. This CDR3 spans 15 amino acids. Germline V gene sequence: CDR1 MDHEN, CDR2 SYDVKM.

This chain links TRBV2 with TRBJ2-7, with 7 nucleotides matching TRBD1. Germline trimming cut 4 bases from V and 2 bases from J; bases unmatched to any gene: 5. Germline V gene lookup returns CDR1 SNHLY and CDR2 FYNNEI. The CDR3 is made up of 14 amino acids. The CDR3 reads CASSARQGTYEQYF. In DNA form, the CDR3 reads TGTGCCAGCAGTGCACGACAGGGAACCTACGAGCAGTACTTC.

The chain is built from TRBV12-5 and TRBJ2-3; D call uncertain. The V end was cut by 0 bases, the J end by 6 bases, with 19 bases between. Per germline, CDR1 LGHNT and CDR2 FRNRAP. The CDR3 length is 17 residues. This CDR3 reads CASGLVPRVSRIDTQYF. The CDR3 DNA is TGTGCTAGTGGTTTGGTACCCCGTGTCAGCCGGATTGATACGCAGTATTTT.

The chain is built from TRBV18 and TRBJ2-1; perhaps TRBD2 as D (6 bases). Germline assignment: CDR1 KGHSH and CDR2 LQKENI. This CDR3 is built from 15 residues. V was cut by 3 bases and J by 4 bases, with 13 bases left in between. CDR3 sequence (DNA): TGTGCCAGCTCACCGGACGCGGGGCAATACAATGAGCAGTTCTTC. Its translation is CASSPDAGQYNEQFF.

Points on this clone: The junction departs from the called germline gene at one end, perhaps through a read error. The rearrangement joins TRBV6-1 to TRBJ1-5; 9 positions match TRBD1. From germline, CDR1 is MNHNS and CDR2 SASEGT. The CDR3 loop spans 15 amino acids. In nucleotides, the CDR3 is TGTGCCACCAGTGGGTTTACAGGGGGCGATCAGCCCCAGCATTTT. Residues: CATSGFTGGDQPQHF.

This clone was detected only once. This rearrangement joins TRBV7-3 to TRBJ2-1, with TRBD2 matching 7 bases. The CDR3 runs 12 residues. Germline lookup yields CDR1 SGHTA and CDR2 FQGTGA. Unmatched junction bases numbered 4, after V lost 5 bases and J lost 9 bases. The DNA for the CDR3 is TGTGCCAGCAGCCTCGGGGAGGGTGAGCAGTTCTTC. Its protein product is CASSLGEGEQFF.

The chain joins TRBV5-4 to TRBJ1-2; D call uncertain. Deletions cut 1 base from V and 8 bases from J, with 9 bases between. From germline, CDR1 is SGHNT and CDR2 YYREEE (reference sequence). The CDR3 is made up of 12 amino acids. The CDR3 DNA is TGTGCCAGCAGCTTGAGATTGGGGGGCTACACCTTC. Protein sequence: CASSLRLGGYTF.